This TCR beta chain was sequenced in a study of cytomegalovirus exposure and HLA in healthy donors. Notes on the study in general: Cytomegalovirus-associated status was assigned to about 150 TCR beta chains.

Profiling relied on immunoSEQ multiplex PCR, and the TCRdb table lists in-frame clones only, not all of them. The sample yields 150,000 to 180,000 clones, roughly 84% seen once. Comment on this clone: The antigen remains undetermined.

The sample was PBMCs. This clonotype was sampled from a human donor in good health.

CDR3 DNA: TGTGCCAGCAGCTTCGAGGGGGCGCAGTACTTC. It codes for CASSFEGAQYF. The rearrangement links TRBV11-2 to TRBJ2-7; 7 nucleotides line up with TRBD1. CDR1 and CDR2 (germline): SGHAT, FQNNGV. The CDR3 runs to 11 residues. V gave up 3 bases and J gave up 9 bases; unmatched junction bases: 2.